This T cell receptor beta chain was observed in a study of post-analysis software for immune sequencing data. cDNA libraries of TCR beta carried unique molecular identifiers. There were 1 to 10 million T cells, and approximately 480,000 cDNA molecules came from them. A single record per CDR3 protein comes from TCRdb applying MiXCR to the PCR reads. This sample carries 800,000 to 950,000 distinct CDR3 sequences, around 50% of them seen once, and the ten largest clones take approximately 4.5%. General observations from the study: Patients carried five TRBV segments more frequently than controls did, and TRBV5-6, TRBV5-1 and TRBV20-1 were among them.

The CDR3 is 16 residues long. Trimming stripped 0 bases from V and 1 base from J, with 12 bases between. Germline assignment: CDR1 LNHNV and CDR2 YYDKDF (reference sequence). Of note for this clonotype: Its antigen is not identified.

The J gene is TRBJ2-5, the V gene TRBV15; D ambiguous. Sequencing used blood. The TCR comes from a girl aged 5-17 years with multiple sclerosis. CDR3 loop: CATSRDRVHLQETQYF. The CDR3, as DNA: TGTGCCACCAGCAGAGATCGCGTTCACCTCCAAGAGACCCAGTACTTC.